This T cell receptor beta chain derives from a study of blood T cell repertoires in COVID-19. Study at large: Samples came from the United States, Italy and Spain, spanning acute and convalescent COVID-19. Sample material is recorded as cDNA or gDNA derived from T cells, B-cell-depleted T cells, or PBMCs.

Germline lookup yields CDR1 SGHRS and CDR2 YFSETQ. V lost 3 bases, J lost 0 bases, and 7 bases stayed unmatched. This CDR3 is built from 17 residues. In the source study's methods: Estimation of nucleated cell counts relied on the amplification of reference gene primers. TCRdb's copy holds only in-frame clones and misses some; the assay was immunoSEQ multiplex PCR. V and J calls plus clone size are reproduced from that table; the DNA served to infer D and trimming. The sample has about 190,000 clones; around four fifths are singletons. Sequenced input: peripheral blood. The V and J genes are TRBV5-1 and TRBJ1-3; 9 bases agree with TRBD1. The receptor's source is a human donor in a cohort sampled during active COVID-19. The CDR3 reads CASSYLTGGFSGNTIYF. The CDR3 coding sequence is TGCGCCAGCAGCTACCTGACAGGGGGATTCTCTGGAAACACCATATATTTT.